This entry features one T cell receptor beta chain sequence. Antigen: not known. The CDR3 consists of 16 residues. Germline assignment: CDR1 SGHDN and CDR2 FVKESK. V lost 0 bases and J lost 1, with 7 bases in between. The data stem from a study of memory CD4+ T cells and cytomegalovirus serostatus. Study-level points and caveats: CMV serostatus prediction reached median AUC approximately 0.95, or 0.91 with US-trained model. Each of 67 CMV-associated TCRbeta sequences occurred in one to five individuals.

Single viable CD3+CD4+CD8-CD45RO+ cells were sorted as the memory CD4+ T cells. Serum IgG to CMV pp150, pp28, p38 and p52 defined serostatus. Method: immunoSEQ multiplex PCR; TCRdb's copy keeps in-frame clones and lacks some. The data show about 58,000 clones, approximately 81% seen once. The TCR was taken from an adult in good health and CMV-seronegative. Some clones in this sample may be carry-over from other donors' samples. Specimen: memory CD4+ T cells from blood. The rearrangement links TRBV14 to TRBJ2-6, with D perhaps TRBD2 (6 bases). The CDR3 protein is CASSQERGSGANVLTF. The CDR3 DNA reads as TGTGCCAGCAGCCAAGAACGGGGGTCTGGGGCCAACGTCCTGACTTTC.